Sequencing of this TCR beta chain was carried out in a study of PD-L1 blockade in urothelial cancer. From germline, CDR1 is KGHSH and CDR2 LQKENI. The junction had 9 bases not matched to a gene; V was cut back by 2 bases and J by 6 bases. The CDR3 loop spans 17 amino acids. Generated by immunoSEQ multiplex PCR, the TCRdb table keeps only in-frame clones and is missing some. The table includes around 100,000 clones, about 90% detected once. Noted time point: pretreatment peripheral blood. This chain connects TRBV18 to TRBJ2-3; the match to TRBD2 covers 12 bases. The material was PBMCs, obtained around atezolizumab (anti-PD-L1) treatment. This receptor was obtained from a man in his 60s with urothelial cancer. CDR3 bases: TGTGCCAGCTCACCAGGGACTAGCGGGCTCTTTGGGGATACGCAGTATTTT. It is translated as CASSPGTSGLFGDTQYF. Based on the CDR3 plus reference TRBV18 and TRBJ2-3, the full variable domain is NAGVMQNPRHLVRRRGQEARLRCSPMKGHSHVYWYRQLPEEGLKFMVYLQKENIIDESGMPKERFSAEFPKEGPSILRIQQVVRGDSAAYFCASSPGTSGLFGDTQYFGPGTRLTVL.